This T cell receptor beta chain was recorded in a study of blood T cell repertoires in COVID-19. Study background: Acute and convalescent COVID-19 specimens originated in the United States, Italy and Spain. Nucleic acid was either cDNA or gDNA, and it came from T cells, B-cell-depleted T cells, or PBMCs.

V gave up 0 bases and J gave up 5 bases, with 14 bases separating them. CDR3 length: 15 residues. Germline V gene data show CDR1 as MNHEY and CDR2 as SVGAGI. Original processing methods: Amplification of reference gene primers provided the estimated nucleated cell counts. The data were produced by immunoSEQ multiplex PCR, yet TCRdb's version contains in-frame clones alone and is incomplete. V, J and clone size are taken as reported in that table, and D and trimming were inferred from the DNA itself. This table holds around 99,000 clones, 75% to 85% found once. The chain uses TRBV6-5 and TRBJ2-7, with D tentatively TRBD2 (5 bases). The TCR was taken from a woman aged 80 or over with active or convalescent COVID-19. The source material was peripheral blood. The CDR3, as DNA: TGTGCCAGCAGTTACTCGAAAGCGGCCCCCCACGAGCAGTACTTC. It yields the protein CASSYSKAAPHEQYF.